Included here is one T cell receptor (beta chain) sequence, with context. Antigen: not known. The CDR3 totals 16 residues. Germline V gene lookup returns CDR1 SGHTA and CDR2 FQGTGA. V dropped 5 bases and J dropped 5; count of bases not matched to a gene: 12. These data come from a study of CD8 T cells in Susac syndrome. The authors reverse transcribed roughly 0.5 to 1 ug RNA with random hexamers. The TCR beta CDR3 was amplified by immunoSEQ multiplex PCR across 54 Vbeta, 13 Jbeta. TCRdb re-derived calls from the immunoSEQ multiplex PCR reads in MiXCR, one entry per CDR3 protein. The data contain approximately 300,000 distinct CDR3 sequences, almost 85% of them singletons. Study-level results: As the study acknowledged, the number of individuals who were part of its TCR sequencing and HLA analysis was relatively small.

J is TRBJ2-3 and V is TRBV7-3; 8 bases match TRBD2. Sequencing was done on a sample of CD8+ T cells from PBMCs. The TCR originated in a human donor with multiple sclerosis. DNA for the CDR3: TGTGCCAGCAGCCGCACGATCAGCGGGAGCCAAGATACGCAGTATTTT. Its protein is CASSRTISGSQDTQYF. Based on the CDR3 plus reference TRBV7-3 and TRBJ2-3, the full variable domain is GAGVSQTPSNKVTEKGKYVELRCDPISGHTALYWYRQSLGQGPEFLIYFQGTGAADDSGLPNDRFFAVRPEGSVSTLKIQRTERGDSAVYLCASSRTISGSQDTQYFGPGTRLTVL.